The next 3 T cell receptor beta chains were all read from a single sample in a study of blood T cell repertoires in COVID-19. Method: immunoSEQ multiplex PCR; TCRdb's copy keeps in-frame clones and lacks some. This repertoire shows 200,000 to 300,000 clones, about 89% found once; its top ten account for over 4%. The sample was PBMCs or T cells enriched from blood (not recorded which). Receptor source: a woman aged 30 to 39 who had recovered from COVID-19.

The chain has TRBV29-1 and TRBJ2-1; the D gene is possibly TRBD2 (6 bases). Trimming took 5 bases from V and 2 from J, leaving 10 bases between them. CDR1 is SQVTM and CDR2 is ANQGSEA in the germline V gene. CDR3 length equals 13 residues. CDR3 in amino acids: CSVCAGPYNEQFF. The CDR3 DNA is TGCAGCGTTTGTGCGGGACCCTACAATGAGCAGTTCTTC.

For the CDR3, the DNA is TGTGCCAGCAGCAACCAATCCCGACAGCAGCCCCAGCATTTT. Translated, it gives CASSNQSRQQPQHF. This chain links TRBV28 with TRBJ1-5; perhaps TRBD1 as D (5 bases). V was clipped by 6 bases and J by 7 bases, with 16 bases between them. CDR1 and CDR2 (germline): MDHEN, SYDVKM. The CDR3 consists of 14 residues.

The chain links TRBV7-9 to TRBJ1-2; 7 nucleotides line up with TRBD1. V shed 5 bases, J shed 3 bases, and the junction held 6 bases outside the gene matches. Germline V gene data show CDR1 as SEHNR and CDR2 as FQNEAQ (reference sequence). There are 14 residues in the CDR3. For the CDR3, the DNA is TGTGCCAGCAGCCCACAGGGGCGTGACTATGGCTACACCTTC. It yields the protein CASSPQGRDYGYTF.